Each of the 27 T cell receptor beta chains below was sequenced from the same sample in a study of CD8+ T cells in alopecia areata. cDNA prepared by RNA extraction and subsequent reverse transcription served as the template for sequencing. This table comes from immunoSEQ multiplex PCR, and its TCRdb copy is limited to in-frame clones, with some not included. The data contain approximately 100,000 clones, roughly half of them singletons. The sample consisted of CD4+ T cells sorted from blood. The receptors were gathered from a human donor in good health.

This clone was seen once. The chain combines TRBV30 with TRBJ1-4; perhaps TRBD1 as D (5 bases). The germline V gene has CDR1 GTSNPN and CDR2 SVGIG (reference sequence). V was clipped by 3 bases and J by 5 bases, with 16 bases between them. The CDR3 consists of 15 residues. The CDR3 region has the DNA TGTGCCTGGAGCCCTCGGGGCTGGGGAAATGAAAAACTGTTTTTT. Protein: CAWSPRGWGNEKLFF.

This clone was seen once. This chain links TRBV25-1 with TRBJ2-3, with D maybe TRBD1 (6 bases). Deletions cut 6 bases from V and 0 bases from J, with 10 bases between. The CDR3 loop spans 14 amino acids. Germline loops: CDR1 MGHDK, CDR2 SYGVNS. The chain's CDR3 is CASRDSLSTDTQYF. In DNA, the CDR3 is TGTGCCAGCAGGGACAGCCTGAGCACAGATACGCAGTATTTT.

The chain joins TRBV7-2 to TRBJ1-2; the match to TRBD1 covers 7 bases. Germline lookup yields CDR1 SGHTA and CDR2 FQGNSA. CDR3 length: 13 residues. V lost 4 bases, J lost 2 bases, and 1 base stayed unmatched. CDR3 amino acids: CASSSGQNYGYTF. The CDR3 region has the DNA TGTGCCAGCAGCTCGGGACAGAACTATGGCTACACCTTC.

J is TRBJ2-7 and V is TRBV25-1; tentatively, D is TRBD2 (5 bases). Trimming removed 3 bases at V and 3 bases at J, with 9 bases between. The CDR3 contains 13 residues. The germline V gene has CDR1 MGHDK and CDR2 SYGVNS. The CDR3 sequence: CASSENRDYEQYF. In DNA form, the CDR3 reads TGTGCCAGCAGTGAGAACCGGGACTACGAGCAGTACTTC.

This clone was detected a few times. The V call is TRBV2, the J call TRBJ2-5; D not resolved. The CDR3 extends over 15 amino acids. CDR1 SNHLY and CDR2 FYNNEI come from the germline V gene. Trimming cost V 0 bases and J 1 base, with 9 bases left between them. This CDR3 reads CASSEAHAIQETQYF. In DNA form, the CDR3 reads TGTGCCAGCAGTGAAGCGCACGCGATCCAAGAGACCCAGTACTTC.

The DNA of the CDR3 is TGTGCCTGGAGTGTACAGTCTTGGGATGGCTACACCTTC. Translating gives CAWSVQSWDGYTF. The J gene is TRBJ1-2, the V gene TRBV30; D not certain. This CDR3 spans 13 amino acids. Germline CDR1 and CDR2: GTSNPN and SVGIG (reference sequence). The ends were cut back, 0 bases at V and 6 bases at J, with 11 bases in the middle.

The chain links TRBV29-1 to TRBJ1-5; no reliable D call. V was cut by 4 bases and J by 0 bases, with 10 bases left in between. This CDR3 is 14 amino acids long. Germline values: CDR1 SQVTM, CDR2 ANQGSEA. CDR3 sequence: CSVGEKYSNQPQHF. The DNA of the CDR3 is TGCAGCGTTGGGGAGAAATATAGCAATCAGCCCCAGCATTTT.

This clone was observed a handful of times. J is TRBJ1-3 and V is TRBV10-3; no firm D call. This CDR3 is 13 amino acids long. CDR1 and CDR2 (germline): ENHRY, SYGVKD. V lost 2 bases and J lost 4, with 6 bases in between. CDR3 region: CAISEGSGNTIYF. Here the CDR3 DNA reads TGTGCCATCAGTGAGGGATCAGGAAACACCATATATTTT.

The V gene is TRBV5-1, the J gene TRBJ1-6; 8 bases are a match to TRBD1. Trimming took 3 bases from V and 7 from J; bases not matched to a gene: 3. This CDR3 contains 14 residues. Germline V gene data show CDR1 as SGHRS and CDR2 as YFSETQ. The DNA of the CDR3 is TGCGCCAGCAGCTGGAGGGACAGGAATTCACCCCTCCACTTT. It encodes CASSWRDRNSPLHF.

The chain combines TRBV4-3 with TRBJ2-3; D possibly matches TRBD1 or TRBD2 (5 bases each). This CDR3 has 15 residues. V lost 4 bases and J 0 bases, leaving 11 bases between the germline ends. Germline assignment: CDR1 LGHNA and CDR2 YSLEER. CDR3 sequence: CASSLQRTSTDTQYF. DNA of the CDR3: TGCGCCAGCAGCCTACAGCGGACAAGCACAGATACGCAGTATTTT.

With regard to this clone: A junction end diverges from the germline sequence, so it may reflect a read error. The J gene is TRBJ2-5, the V gene TRBV18; 8 nucleotides align to TRBD1. The DNA matches TRBJ2-7 better at its end, which makes the J call doubtful. The CDR3 is 12 residues long. Germline V gene data show CDR1 as KGHSH and CDR2 as LQKENI. CDR3 amino acids: CASSPDRAEQYF. CDR3 DNA: TGTGCCAGTTCACCGGACAGGGCCGAGCAGTACTTC.

The chain has TRBV5-6 and TRBJ1-1; the D is unclear. The CDR3 sequence is 14 residues long. Per germline, CDR1 SGHDT and CDR2 YYEEEE. V was trimmed by 3 bases and J by 1 base, leaving 10 bases between them. CDR3 coding DNA: TGTGCCAGCAGCTCCTACGGGAGGAACACTGAAGCTTTCTTT. It translates to CASSSYGRNTEAFF.

V and J are TRBV5-1 and TRBJ2-1, with D maybe TRBD1 (5 bases). V was trimmed by 0 bases and J by 6 bases, leaving 7 bases between them. This CDR3 is 13 amino acids long. Germline V gene lookup returns CDR1 SGHRS and CDR2 YFSETQ. The CDR3, as DNA: TGCGCCAGCAGCTTGGTGGGGCCCAATGAGCAGTTCTTC. It yields the protein CASSLVGPNEQFF. The full variable domain, in which reference TRBV5-1 and TRBJ2-1 provide the parts outside the CDR3, is KAGVTQTPRYLIKTRGQQVTLSCSPISGHRSVSWYQQTPGQGLQFLFEYFSETQRNKGNFPGRFSGRQFSNSRSEMNVSTLELGDSALYLCASSLVGPNEQFFGPGTRLTVL.

J is TRBJ1-5 and V is TRBV29-1; TRBD1 agrees at 11 bases. Per the germline V gene, CDR1 is SQVTM and CDR2 is ANQGSEA. This CDR3 region has 15 residues. Trimming took 6 bases from V and 6 from J; bases not matched to a gene: 10. CDR3 nucleotide sequence: TGCAGCGTAGCCGCCGGGACAGGGGGAGGTCAGCCCCAGCATTTT. Its protein is CSVAAGTGGGQPQHF.

V gene TRBV30 combines with J gene TRBJ1-5, with a weak D call TRBD1 (5 bases). Germline loops: CDR1 GTSNPN, CDR2 SVGIG (reference sequence). The V end lost 2 bases, the J end lost 5 bases, and 13 bases lay between the germline ends. This CDR3 is built from 14 residues. CDR3 amino acids: CAWSLGDRHQPQHF. CDR3 DNA sequence: TGTGCCTGGAGTTTGGGGGACCGCCATCAGCCCCAGCATTTT.

The V gene is TRBV5-1, the J gene TRBJ2-7, with D unclear. The CDR3 length is 12 residues. Germline loops: CDR1 SGHRS, CDR2 YFSETQ. Trimming removed 3 bases at V and 1 base at J, with 5 bases between. CDR3 residues: CASSYESYEQYF. DNA for the CDR3: TGCGCCAGCAGCTATGAGTCCTACGAGCAGTACTTC.

The gene calls are TRBV27 and TRBJ2-3; weak D call: TRBD1 (6 bases). This CDR3 has 17 residues. V was clipped by 3 bases and J by 0 bases, with 16 bases between them. Germline assignment: CDR1 MNHEY and CDR2 SMNVEV (reference sequence). The CDR3 nucleotides are TGTGCCAGCAGTTTCTCTTCCGGGACACTTAGCACAGATACGCAGTATTTT. Translating gives CASSFSSGTLSTDTQYF.

The CDR3 loop is CASRFGRDNYGYTF. CDR3 bases: TGTGCCAGCCGGTTTGGACGGGACAACTATGGCTACACCTTC. The V call is TRBV19, the J call TRBJ1-2, with D tentatively TRBD1 (5 bases). This CDR3 region has 14 residues. V lost 9 bases, J lost 2 bases, and 16 bases lay in between. Germline V gene sequence: CDR1 LNHDA, CDR2 SQIVND (reference sequence).

This clone was found a few times. This rearrangement joins TRBV4-2 to TRBJ2-2, with 9 bases lining up with TRBD2. The germline gives CDR1 LGHNA, CDR2 YNFKEQ. CDR3 length: 16 residues. Trimming cost V 4 bases and J 6 bases; bases outside gene matches: 9. As DNA, the CDR3 is TGTGCCAGCAGCCCATTAAGGACTAGCGAGGCCGGGGAGCTGTTTTTT. The encoded protein is CASSPLRTSEAGELFF.

The rearrangement uses TRBV6-4 and TRBJ2-5; possible D gene TRBD1, 6 bases. Germline loops: CDR1 MRHNA, CDR2 SNTAGT. The CDR3 is made up of 13 amino acids. V lost 2 bases to trimming and J lost 7 bases, with 11 bases between them. The CDR3 sequence: CASSDDLGGTQYF. In DNA form, the CDR3 reads TGTGCCAGCAGTGACGACCTAGGGGGGACCCAGTACTTC.

The chain employs TRBV5-1 and TRBJ2-5; D assignment may be TRBD1 or TRBD2 (5 bases each). V was trimmed by 3 bases and J by 2 bases, leaving 11 bases between them. CDR1 SGHRS and CDR2 YFSETQ come from the germline V gene. This CDR3 region has 14 residues. The CDR3 sequence: CASSSGPKQETQYF. DNA for the CDR3: TGCGCCAGCAGCTCGGGACCCAAGCAAGAGACCCAGTACTTC.

The chain recombines TRBV14 with TRBJ2-7, with a tentative D call TRBD2 (6 bases). This CDR3 comprises 15 residues. V lost 6 bases and J 3 bases, leaving 18 bases between the germline ends. Germline V gene data show CDR1 as SGHDN and CDR2 as FVKESK. The CDR3 spells CASSRFDPGGYEQYF. DNA of the CDR3: TGTGCCAGCAGTCGATTTGACCCCGGGGGCTACGAGCAGTACTTC. Variable domain in full (rest from reference TRBV14 and TRBJ2-7): EAGVTQFPSHSVIEKGQTVTLRCDPISGHDNLYWYRRVMGKEIKFLLHFVKESKQDESGMPNNRFLAERTGGTYSTLKVQPAELEDSGVYFCASSRFDPGGYEQYFGPGTRLTVT.

The chain joins TRBV29-1 to TRBJ2-6; D remains unclear. In germline, CDR1 is SQVTM, CDR2 ANQGSEA. The CDR3 length is 14 residues. V was pared by 4 bases and J by 0 bases, with 7 bases between. The CDR3 DNA sequence: TGCAGCGTTGGACGGAACTCTGGGGCCAACGTCCTGACTTTC. As protein: CSVGRNSGANVLTF.

This rearrangement joins TRBV4-2 to TRBJ1-6; D remains ambiguous. There are 15 residues in the CDR3. V was pared by 1 base and J by 6 bases, with 10 bases between. Per the germline V gene, CDR1 is LGHNA and CDR2 is YNFKEQ. Here the CDR3 DNA reads TGTGCCAGCAGCCAAGCAGATCGACCTAATTCACCCCTCCACTTT. Amino acids: CASSQADRPNSPLHF.

V and J are TRBV29-1 and TRBJ2-1, with 8 bases that match TRBD2. The CDR3 sequence is 15 residues long. J gave up 7 bases and V 4 bases, and 12 bases lay outside the gene matches. The V gene's germline CDR1 is SQVTM and CDR2 ANQGSEA. The CDR3 DNA reads as TGCAGCGTTGCGCCTTGGTCGGGGGGGCAAAATGAGCAGTTCTTC. Protein sequence: CSVAPWSGGQNEQFF.

In its sample, this clone was seen a few times. The J gene is TRBJ1-1, the V gene TRBV13; D gene ambiguous. The CDR3 contains 15 residues. The germline V gene encodes CDR1 PRHDT and CDR2 FYEKMQ (reference sequence). V shed 5 bases and J shed 4 bases, with 17 bases lying between them. CDR3 protein: CASSTNRGGSTEAFF. The CDR3 nucleotides are TGTGCCAGCAGCACTAACAGAGGCGGGAGCACTGAAGCTTTCTTT.

This clone showed up just once. The V call is TRBV5-1, the J call TRBJ2-7, with D perhaps matching TRBD1 (6 bases). This CDR3 is built from 14 residues. Germline values: CDR1 SGHRS, CDR2 YFSETQ. The germline V and J ends were trimmed by 0 bases and 4 bases, with 11 bases remaining between them. CDR3 in amino acids: CASSLGGQIYEQYF. CDR3 DNA sequence: TGCGCCAGCAGCTTGGGTGGACAGATTTACGAGCAGTACTTC.